This TCR beta chain was captured by sequencing in a study of neurological immune-mediated disorders. J gave up 2 bases and V 6 bases, and 10 bases lay outside the gene matches. Germline V CDR1 and CDR2: DFQATT, SNEGSKA (reference sequence). The CDR3 spans 16 residues. This clonotype was recorded at least ten times. Antigen specificity is unknown. Study findings and constraints: The greatest TCR clonal expansion occurred in HTLV-1-associated myelopathy and the least in multiple sclerosis, which fell below healthy controls.

The making of cDNA relied on 5'RACE with 10-nucleotide random UMIs. One entry per CDR3 protein results from TCRdb running MiXCR on the 5' RACE reads. The sample yields 77,000 or so distinct CDR3 sequences, about 9.5% seen once. The clonotype was recovered from a man aged 45-65 years in good health. The chain joins TRBV20-1 to TRBJ2-1; the match to TRBD2 covers 10 bases. Sequenced sample: PBMCs. The CDR3 DNA is TGCAGTGCCTTTAGCTTCCTAGCGGGAGCCTACAATGAGCAGTTCTTC. It codes for CSAFSFLAGAYNEQFF.